This TCR beta chain was documented in a study of spatial heterogeneity in lung cancer. TCRdb analysed the 5' RACE reads with MiXCR anew, one entry per CDR3 protein. Of around 89,000 distinct CDR3 sequences listed, roughly 12% are singletons. Germline assignment: CDR1 DFQATT and CDR2 SNEGSKA (reference sequence). V was trimmed by 2 bases and J by 8 bases, leaving 15 bases between them. This CDR3 has 13 amino acids. A few counts support this clonotype. Time point defined: sample taken at primary tumor resection. Material for sequencing was whole RNA from tumor, nontumor lung or frozen PBMC, left unsorted.

The input for sequencing was PBMCs, taken at surgery. The gene calls are TRBV20-1 and TRBJ1-1; TRBD1 is a possible D gene (5 bases). The sequence was obtained from a male donor with early-stage non-small cell lung cancer. The chain's CDR3 is CSARLLGDREAFF. DNA for the CDR3: TGCAGTGCTAGACTTCTAGGGGACCGCGAAGCTTTCTTT.